This T cell receptor beta chain was found in a study of chemoradiotherapy in HPV16-positive cancers. Profiled with immunoSEQ multiplex PCR; TCRdb holds only in-frame clones, not every one. The repertoire holds thousands of clones, about three quarters seen once, with about 15% in the top ten. Germline values: CDR1 SEHNR, CDR2 FQNEAQ (reference sequence). The CDR3 loop spans 16 amino acids. J lost 2 bases, V lost 0 bases, and 3 bases had no gene match. Specimen collection occurred from a patient who underwent chemoradiotherapy. The TCR sequence derives from a human donor with HPV-associated anogenital cancer. The chain combines TRBV7-9 with TRBJ1-3, with TRBD1 matching 8 bases. The CDR3, as DNA: TGTGCCAGCAGCTTAGCTGGACAGGGTGCTGGAAACACCATATATTTT. Amino acid sequence: CASSLAGQGAGNTIYF.